This T cell receptor beta chain was recorded in a study of blood T cell repertoires in COVID-19. Methods used by the authors: Estimated nucleated cell counts came from reference gene primer amplification. Method: immunoSEQ multiplex PCR; TCRdb's copy keeps in-frame clones and lacks some. The V and J calls and clone size come from that table; D and trimming were worked out from the DNA. The sample includes a few hundred thousand clones, around 90% of them seen just once. The sample taken for sequencing was PBMCs or T cells enriched from blood (not recorded which). This receptor was obtained from a man in his thirties or forties who had been exposed to COVID-19.

The CDR3 spells CASSLDSSYGYTF. The CDR3 DNA follows: TGTGCCAGCAGCTTGGACAGTTCCTATGGCTACACCTTC. This chain joins TRBV5-4 and TRBJ1-2, with D hard to call. V lost 0 bases and J lost 4, with 7 bases in between. The germline V gene encodes CDR1 SGHNT and CDR2 YYREEE (reference sequence). The CDR3 has 13 amino acids.